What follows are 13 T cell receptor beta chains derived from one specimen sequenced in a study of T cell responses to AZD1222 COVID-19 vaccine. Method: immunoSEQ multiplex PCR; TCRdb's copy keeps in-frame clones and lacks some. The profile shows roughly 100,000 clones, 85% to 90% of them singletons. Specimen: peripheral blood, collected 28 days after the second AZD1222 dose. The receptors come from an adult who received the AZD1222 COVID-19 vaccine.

CDR3 protein: CASSREHYEQYF. CDR3 nucleotide sequence: TGTGCCAGCAGCCGCGAGCACTACGAGCAGTACTTC. The chain couples TRBV7-2 to TRBJ2-7; D uncertain. The CDR3 consists of 12 residues. Trimming cost V 5 bases and J 3 bases, with 8 bases left between them. In germline, CDR1 is SGHTA, CDR2 FQGNSA.

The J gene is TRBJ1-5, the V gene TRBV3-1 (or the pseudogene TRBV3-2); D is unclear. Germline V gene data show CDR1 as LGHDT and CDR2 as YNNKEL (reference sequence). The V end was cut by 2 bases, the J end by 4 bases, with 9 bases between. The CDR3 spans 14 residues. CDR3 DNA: TGTGCCAGCAGCCAACAACAGACTAATCAGCCCCAGCATTTT. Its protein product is CASSQQQTNQPQHF.

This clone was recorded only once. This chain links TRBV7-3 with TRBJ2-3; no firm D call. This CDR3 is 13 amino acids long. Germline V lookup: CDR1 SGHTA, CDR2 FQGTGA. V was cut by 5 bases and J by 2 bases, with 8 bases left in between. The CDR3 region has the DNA TGTGCCAGCAGCCTCTGGGACACAGATACGCAGTATTTT. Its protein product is CASSLWDTDTQYF.

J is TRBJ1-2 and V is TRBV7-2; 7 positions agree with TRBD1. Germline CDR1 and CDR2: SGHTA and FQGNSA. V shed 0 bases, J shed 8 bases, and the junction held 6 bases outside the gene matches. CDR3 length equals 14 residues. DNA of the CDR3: TGTGCCAGCAGCTTAGCGACAGGGCCCGGAGGCTACACCTTC. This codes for CASSLATGPGGYTF.

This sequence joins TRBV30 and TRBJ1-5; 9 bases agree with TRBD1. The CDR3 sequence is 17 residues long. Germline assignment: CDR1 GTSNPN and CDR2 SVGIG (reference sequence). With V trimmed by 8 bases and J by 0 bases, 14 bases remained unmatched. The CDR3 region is CALDAGQGFYSNQPQHF. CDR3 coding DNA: TGTGCCCTGGACGCGGGACAGGGCTTCTATAGCAATCAGCCCCAGCATTTT. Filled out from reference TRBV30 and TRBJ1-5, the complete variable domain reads SQTIHQWPATLVQPVGSPLSLECTVEGTSNPNLYWYRQAAGRGLQLLFYSVGIGQISSEVPQNLSASRPQDRQFILSSKKLLLSDSGFYLCALDAGQGFYSNQPQHFGDGTRLSIL.

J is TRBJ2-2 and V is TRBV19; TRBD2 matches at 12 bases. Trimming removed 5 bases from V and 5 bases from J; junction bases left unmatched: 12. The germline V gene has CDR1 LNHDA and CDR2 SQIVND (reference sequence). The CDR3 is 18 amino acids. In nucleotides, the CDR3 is TGTGCCAGTAGTGTGATAATTCTAGCGGGAGGGCGTACCGGGGAGCTGTTTTTT. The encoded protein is CASSVIILAGGRTGELFF.

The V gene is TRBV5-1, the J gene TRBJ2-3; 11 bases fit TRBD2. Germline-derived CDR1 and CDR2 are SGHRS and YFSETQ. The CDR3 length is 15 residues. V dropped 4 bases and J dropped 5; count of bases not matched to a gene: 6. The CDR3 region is CASSRSGLAGDTQYF. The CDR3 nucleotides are TGCGCCAGCAGCCGATCCGGACTAGCGGGAGATACGCAGTATTTT.

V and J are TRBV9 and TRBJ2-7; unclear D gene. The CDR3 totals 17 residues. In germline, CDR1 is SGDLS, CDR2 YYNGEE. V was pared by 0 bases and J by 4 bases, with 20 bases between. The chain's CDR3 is CASSVGFGSVIGYEQYF. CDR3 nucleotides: TGTGCCAGCAGCGTAGGATTCGGATCGGTAATCGGATACGAGCAGTACTTC.

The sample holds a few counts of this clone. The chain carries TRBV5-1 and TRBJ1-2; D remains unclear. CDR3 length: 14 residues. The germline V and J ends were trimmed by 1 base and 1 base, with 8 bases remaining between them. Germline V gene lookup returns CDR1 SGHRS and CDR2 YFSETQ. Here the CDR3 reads CASSLLGSNYGYTF. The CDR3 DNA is TGCGCCAGCAGCTTGTTGGGTAGTAACTATGGCTACACCTTC.

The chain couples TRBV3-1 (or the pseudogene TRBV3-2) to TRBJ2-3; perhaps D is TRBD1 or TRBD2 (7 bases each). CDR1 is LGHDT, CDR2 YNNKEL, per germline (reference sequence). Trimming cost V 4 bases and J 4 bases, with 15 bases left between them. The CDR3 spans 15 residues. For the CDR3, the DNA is TGTGCCAGCAGCCTCCGACAGGGAGGGGCAGATACGCAGTATTTT. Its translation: CASSLRQGGADTQYF.

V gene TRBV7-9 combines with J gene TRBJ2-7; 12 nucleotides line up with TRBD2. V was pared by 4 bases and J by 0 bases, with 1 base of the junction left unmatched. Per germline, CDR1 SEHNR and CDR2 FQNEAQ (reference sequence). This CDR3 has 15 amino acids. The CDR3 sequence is CASSSTSGSSYEQYF. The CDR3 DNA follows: TGTGCCAGCAGCTCGACTAGCGGGAGCTCCTACGAGCAGTACTTC.

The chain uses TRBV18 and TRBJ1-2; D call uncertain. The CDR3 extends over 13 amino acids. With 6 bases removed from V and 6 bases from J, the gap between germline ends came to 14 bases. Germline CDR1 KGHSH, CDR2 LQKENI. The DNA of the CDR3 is TGTGCCAGCTCGCCCCCTGGGAGGAATGGCTACACCTTC. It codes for CASSPPGRNGYTF.

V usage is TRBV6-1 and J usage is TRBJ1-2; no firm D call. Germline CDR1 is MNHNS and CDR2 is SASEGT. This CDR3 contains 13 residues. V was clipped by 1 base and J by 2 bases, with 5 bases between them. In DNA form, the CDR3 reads TGTGCCAGCAGTGAAGTGGCGAACTATGGCTACACCTTC. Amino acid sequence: CASSEVANYGYTF.